This T cell receptor (beta chain) was profiled in a study of T cell responses to AZD1222 COVID-19 vaccine. The study's findings and limits: Baseline seropositives among AZD1222 recipients totaled only 5 to 7. Among the donors, most were white British and more were female, and clonal diversity was possibly underestimated.

Germline assignment: CDR1 SGHAT and CDR2 FQNNGV. Trimming removed 5 bases from V and 4 bases from J; junction bases left unmatched: 6. The CDR3 runs to 14 residues. Sequenced by immunoSEQ multiplex PCR; TCRdb stores in-frame clones only, minus some. The sample has some 150,000 clones; more than 70% are singletons. Comments on this clone: Antigen specificity is unknown.

This sequence was found in an adult who received the AZD1222 COVID-19 vaccine. V usage is TRBV11-2 and J usage is TRBJ2-5, with 8 bases fitting TRBD1. The sequencing here drew on peripheral blood, taken 28 days after the second AZD1222 dose. The CDR3 sequence is CASSPSTGVETQYF. The CDR3 DNA follows: TGTGCCAGCAGCCCGTCGACAGGGGTAGAGACCCAGTACTTC.